This entry is about one T cell receptor (beta chain). What antigen it recognizes has not been identified. No much larger clonotype is one base removed from it; base qualities were not supplied. The data derive from a study of blood T cells in healthy people across ages (dated by TCRdb to 2013 to 2016). Background on the whole study: In model experiments, template switching captured about one uniquely barcoded TCR beta cDNA molecule for every two T cells. Using the same blood draw, the study looked at two additional independent replicas of 1 million unique cDNA reads for two donors, one aged 18 to 29 and the other aged 80 or older. Using deep sequencing normalized with unique cDNA molecular identifiers, the study measured how TCR beta repertoire diversity changes with age. To avoid experimental bias, donors of different ages were randomly spread across the sequencing lanes. The donors were divided into four age groups: young (average approximately 15 years), middle-aged (about 39), aged (around 59) and long-lived (about 79).

From V the trimming removes 7 bases and from J it removes 1 base, while the gene matches leave 5 bases of the junction unaccounted for. The CDR3, from cysteine to phenylalanine, totals 15 residues. The kept DNA is CDR3 alone, 45 bases in frame from the first base. CDR1 and CDR2, looked up from the germline V gene, are SGHTA and FQGNSA. Libraries were built with 5' RACE. The sequencer was an Illumina HiSeq 2500. The second PCR ran for roughly 7 to 11 cycles and used a J-beta primer mix along with a sample-barcoded 5' primer. A unique molecular identifier was introduced onto each TCR beta cDNA molecule by a template-switch 5' adaptor carrying 12 random nucleotides. At least 2.5 million CDR3-containing paired-end reads were obtained from each sample. First-strand cDNA was synthesized from all RNA with the Mint cDNA synthesis kit, primed by a TRBC-specific oligonucleotide. After uracil-DNA glycosylase treatment, a first 18-cycle PCR used universal primers M1SS and BC2_uni_R on all cDNA. As for how the authors treated the data: Each sample was normalized by randomly selecting 1 million high-quality reads, each carrying a distinct molecular identifier. Reads with shared molecular identifiers were discarded instead of being binned into consensus sequences. MiTCR, with a Q25 quality threshold and the strictest error-elimination algorithm, was used for CDR3 identification, clonotype clustering and error correction. Lower-bound total TCR beta diversity was estimated with a nonparametric unseen species model using Euler transformation. TCRdb reworked the public reads: Q25 trimming with fastp, MiXCR clone assembly, productive beta chains retained. Every entry covers one CDR3 protein and lists the most common genes and DNA from its rows. TCRdb's processing, not the authors', yielded these V and J calls. This sample holds 1.5 million to 1.9 million distinct CDR3 sequences; 40% to 45% were observed only once. Approximately 4.1% of the sample goes to the ten largest clones.

General findings and caveats noted by the study authors: Observed TCR beta diversity correlated strongly with the percentage of naive T cells measured by flow cytometry. Observed TCR beta diversity per million T cells fell roughly linearly with age, and a significant reduction was already apparent by age around 39. Since profiling was done on bulk unsorted PBMCs, naive and antigen-experienced compartments could not be conclusively compared. The CMV infection status of donors was not known, potentially confounding age-related changes in expanded clonotypes. Compared with the aged group, more naive CD4+ T cells, fewer expanded clones and increased TCR diversity were shown by the long-lived group, suggesting age selection. Estimates of total diversity based on one million sequenced T cells were regarded as lower bounds and as underestimates.

The 40 or so donors, aged about 6 to 95 years, were systemically healthy Caucasian individuals from Russia. Roughly 10 milliliters of peripheral blood were drawn from each donor into EDTA-treated Vacutainer tubes. Ficoll-Paque density-gradient centrifugation was used to isolate PBMCs, with at least 7 million per sample. Trizol reagent was used to extract total RNA from the PBMCs, yielding at least 6 micrograms per sample. Naive CD45RAhigh/CD27high T cell percentages were measured by flow cytometry on a PBMC aliquot from every donor. This clonotype was obtained from a woman aged 18-30 years in good health. Recombination connected TRBV7-2 to TRBJ2-2; 8 nucleotides in the junction match TRBD2. Source material: blood. The DNA sequence follows: TGTGCCAGCAAACTAAGCGGGAGGAACACCGGGGAGCTGTTTTTT. It specifies CASKLSGRNTGELFF.